This entry is about one T cell receptor (beta chain). These data are taken from a study of cytomegalovirus exposure and HLA in healthy donors. PCR was performed using 60 Vbeta and 13 Jbeta primers. The protocol was immunoSEQ multiplex PCR, while the TCRdb copy is restricted to in-frame clones and leaves out a portion. The data show under 80,000 clones, roughly 76% seen once. Unmatched junction bases numbered 6, after V lost 3 bases and J lost 8 bases. The CDR3 consists of 15 residues. Per the germline V gene, CDR1 is MDHEN and CDR2 is SYDVKM. V is TRBV28 and J is TRBJ1-4, with 10 positions matching TRBD1. The material sequenced was PBMCs. This TCR derives from a woman aged 40 to 55 in good health and CMV-seronegative. As DNA, the CDR3 is TGTGCCAGCAGTTTTCGGGACAGGGGTTACGAAAAACTGTTTTTT. Encoded protein: CASSFRDRGYEKLFF.